This T cell receptor beta chain was identified in a study of beta chain features in type 1 diabetes (dated by TCRdb to between 2017 and 2018). In the study overall: Patients and healthy donors did not differ in mean age, gender distribution, total cell number or subset yield. A total of 107,917,701 sorted cells were examined across all samples, and a strong correlation was observed between cell number per subset and RNA yield. In the study, recently diagnosed type 1 diabetes patients and matched healthy donors were compared on the TCRB repertoires of their sorted circulating CD4+ T cell subsets. Regulatory and stem cell-like memory subsets were isolated from only 8 patients and about eight healthy donors, whereas naive and central memory subsets came from all 30 or so donors. Overall study outcomes, separate from this receptor: At VDJ recombination sites, patients with type 1 diabetes made fewer insertions and deleted more nucleotides, a pattern implying thymic rearrangement abnormalities. Naive, central memory and regulatory TCRB repertoires appeared to be more similar among patients than among healthy donors. In all four CD4+ subsets, TCRB CDR3 length was moderately but significantly shorter in type 1 diabetes patients. Because cDNA rather than genomic DNA was sequenced, highly expressing activated cells could have been over-represented, although no difference in activation and CD3 levels was found between groups. Because small numbers of individuals were included in the HLA sub-analyses, any influence of HLA type on TCRB rearrangement was left unresolved. PCR might favor shorter templates, but patient and control samples were amplified and corrected together, so any skew would affect both groups equally.

Each donor gave one peripheral blood draw, averaging approximately 0.11 L, which was collected into heparinised tubes. Using a panel that included CD45RO, CCR7, CD25, CD127, CD95 and CD27, naive, central memory, regulatory and stem cell-like memory CD4+ T cells were sorted on a BD FACSAria II. All sorted populations exceeded 95% purity. PBMCs were separated immediately by Lymphoprep density gradient centrifugation and were stained directly, without being cultured. So that batch effects would be minimized, each experiment stained and sorted samples in pairs, pairing one healthy donor with one patient. V is clipped by 4 bases and J by 2 bases, and the sequence between their germline boundaries is 15 bases long. CDR3 length: 14 amino acids, cysteine to phenylalanine. The sequence is cut down to CDR3 DNA, 42 bases in frame from base 1. CDR1 and CDR2 were assigned from the germline V gene as SQVTM and ANQGSEA.

The entire isolated RNA was reverse transcribed using the High Capacity cDNA Reverse Transcription Kit, and thus expressed TCRB transcripts were sequenced. Deep immunoSEQ sequencing was performed on naive, central memory and regulatory T cell samples, with an average of roughly 3.3 million total reads per sample. After sorted cells were lysed in RLT buffer, RNA was extracted with DNase-treated RNeasy Micro or Mini kits, with the choice depending on cell number. To prevent cross-contamination, every cell subset was processed on its own, while patient and healthy donor samples were processed together. Using the immunoSEQ multiplex PCR, TCRB sequences were amplified from cDNA into 87-bp fragments spanning the CDR3 region. The amplicons were sequenced using the Illumina HiSeq platform. In the paper's pipeline: PCR bias was corrected computationally using synthetic template baselines, and reads within Hamming distance 2 were collapsed, with unmergeable singletons discarded. Reads were aligned against IMGT to assign V, D and J genes, CDR3 length and insertions or deletions at six rearrangement sites. Within each subset, clonotype counts were normalized to sorted cell number, after which true diversity and Gini coefficients were computed with the tcR R package. The overlap coefficient, calculated on TCRB nucleotide sequences, was used to measure repertoire sharing. Out-of-frame TCRB sequences from naive cells were analyzed to stand in for the pre-selection repertoire. The table comes from immuneACCESS by way of TCRdb, which keeps in-frame sequences with V and J called. Part of the clones is missing from these tables; in studies checked, under half for an unresolved V gene and the rest for unknown reasons. V and J calls and clone size are given by that table; D and trimming were obtained from the DNA. The sample table lists 150,000 to 200,000 clones, roughly 60% of them with a count of one. Approximately 0.089% of the sample is held by the ten biggest clonotypes.

Concerning this clone itself: Which antigen it targets is not known. No per-base quality is available; no much larger clone lies one base away.

The chain was built from TRBV29-1 and TRBJ2-7, and possibly TRBD2, on 5 matching bases. The specimen was naive CD4+ T cells from blood. Read against the paper, the sample's cell subset or site label means: true naive CD4+ T cells. This receptor was identified in a man aged 25 to 40 with type 1 diabetes. The CDR3 reads CSVVVLASTYEQYF. The DNA reads TGCAGCGTTGTGGTCCTAGCCTCCACCTACGAGCAGTACTTC.